The 18 T cell receptor beta chains below were found in one sample sequenced in a study of T cell therapy after organ transplantation. These receptors' antigens are unknown. TCRdb's table, derived via immunoSEQ multiplex PCR, lists solely in-frame clones and lacks some. The sample shows roughly 6,200 clones, roughly 70% of them seen only once. Regarding time point: 4-8 weeks after completion of therapy. Source: CD8+ T cells from blood, taken after autologous CMV-specific T cell therapy. The receptors originated from a human patient who had received a solid organ transplant and had CMV disease. Some T cells may be graft donor cells.

The V call is TRBV28, the J call TRBJ2-2; 7 bases align to TRBD1. With V trimmed by 3 bases and J by 0 bases, 4 bases remained unmatched. CDR3 length equals 16 residues. Germline-derived CDR1 and CDR2 are MDHEN and SYDVKM. The CDR3 DNA sequence: TGTGCCAGCAGTTTCCCCACAGGGGCGAACACCGGGGAGCTGTTTTTT. The encoded protein is CASSFPTGANTGELFF.

The chain has TRBV14 and TRBJ2-2, with 8 bases that match TRBD2. Germline trimming cut 4 bases from V and 1 base from J; bases unmatched to any gene: 2. The CDR3 spans 15 residues. Looked up from germline, CDR1 is SGHDN and CDR2 is FVKESK. The DNA of the CDR3 is TGTGCCAGCAGCCTAGCGGGATGGAACACCGGGGAGCTGTTTTTT. As protein: CASSLAGWNTGELFF.

The chain has TRBV7-6 and TRBJ1-2, with 7 positions matching TRBD1. Looked up from germline, CDR1 is SGHVS and CDR2 is FNYEAQ. The CDR3 is 19 amino acids. V shed 1 base and J 2 bases; nucleotides not matched to a gene: 16. The CDR3 loop reads CASSLGWGKQGILNYGYTF. DNA for the CDR3: TGTGCCAGCAGCTTAGGGTGGGGAAAACAGGGGATCCTAAACTATGGCTACACCTTC. Full variable domain (outside the CDR3, taken from reference TRBV7-6 and TRBJ1-2): GAGVSQSPRYKVTKRGQDVALRCDPISGHVSLYWYRQALGQGPEFLTYFNYEAQQDKSGLPNDRFSAERPEGSISTLTIQRTEQRDSAMYRCASSLGWGKQGILNYGYTFGSGTRLTVV.

Judged by abundance, this clone is medium-sized (0.01 to 0.1%). This chain joins TRBV6-1 and TRBJ2-7; D remains ambiguous. V was cut by 6 bases and J by 1 base, with 7 bases left in between. The CDR3 extends over 12 amino acids. From germline, CDR1 is MNHNS and CDR2 SASEGT. CDR3 loop: CASRSESYEQYF. The DNA for the CDR3 is TGTGCCAGCAGATCAGAGTCCTACGAGCAGTACTTC.

The rearrangement links TRBV7-2 to TRBJ1-5, with D maybe TRBD1 (5 bases). The CDR3 consists of 15 residues. Trimming took off 4 bases at V and 0 bases at J, with 10 bases between the two ends. Germline V gene sequence: CDR1 SGHTA, CDR2 FQGNSA. CDR3 residues: CASSWGGGSNQPQHF. The DNA of the CDR3 is TGTGCCAGCAGCTGGGGGGGTGGTAGCAATCAGCCCCAGCATTTT.

This clone was seen just once. The chain has TRBV7-9 and TRBJ2-1; 7 bases are a match to TRBD2. Per the germline V gene, CDR1 is SEHNR and CDR2 is FQNEAQ (reference sequence). J gave up 3 bases and V 5 bases, and 13 bases lay outside the gene matches. The CDR3 has 17 amino acids. In DNA, the CDR3 is TGTGCCAGCAGCGTTCCCCCCCGGGCTAGCGGCTACAATGAGCAGTTCTTC. Translation gives CASSVPPRASGYNEQFF.

There are a few counts of this clone. V and J are TRBV19 and TRBJ1-5; 9 bases map to TRBD1. CDR3 length: 14 residues. The junction had 5 bases not matched to a gene; V was cut back by 7 bases and J by 4 bases. Looked up from germline, CDR1 is LNHDA and CDR2 is SQIVND (reference sequence). CDR3 coding DNA: TGTGCCAGTAAAGACAGGGGGTGGAATCAGCCCCAGCATTTT. This codes for CASKDRGWNQPQHF.

This chain connects TRBV19 to TRBJ1-1, with TRBD1 identical over 7 bases. The CDR3 has 15 residues. Germline V gives CDR1 LNHDA, CDR2 SQIVND (reference sequence). V shed 3 bases and J 1 base; nucleotides not matched to a gene: 5. The CDR3 loop reads CASSILNRGNTEAFF. CDR3 coding DNA: TGTGCCAGTAGTATTCTAAACAGGGGGAACACTGAAGCTTTCTTT.

The CDR3 coding sequence is TGTGCCTGGAGGCGACTAGCGGGAGGCCCCTACGAGCAGTACTTC. Translating gives CAWRRLAGGPYEQYF. The rearrangement joins TRBV30 to TRBJ2-7, with 13 bases aligning to TRBD2. The junction had 4 bases not matched to a gene; V was cut back by 3 bases and J by 2 bases. Germline loops: CDR1 GTSNPN, CDR2 SVGIG (reference sequence). The CDR3 is 15 amino acids.

This chain uses TRBV7-3 with TRBJ2-5, with TRBD1 matching 7 bases. This CDR3 region has 15 residues. Germline CDR1 is SGHTA and CDR2 is FQGTGA. V dropped 5 bases and J dropped 6; count of bases not matched to a gene: 12. The CDR3 region is CASSGTLTGMKTQYF. CDR3 in DNA: TGTGCCAGCAGCGGAACCCTGACAGGGATGAAGACCCAGTACTTC.

The genes are TRBV15 and TRBJ1-2, with TRBD1 matching over 9 bases. The V gene's germline CDR1 is LNHNV and CDR2 YYDKDF (reference sequence). The CDR3 covers 13 residues. J lost 8 bases, V lost 3 bases, and 4 bases had no gene match. CDR3 sequence (DNA): TGTGCCACCAGCAGGGGGACAGGGAGCGGCTACACCTTC. It yields the protein CATSRGTGSGYTF.

This clone is medium-sized. The chain links TRBV28 to TRBJ2-1; D may be TRBD2 (6 bases). Trimming shortened V by 6 bases and J by 6 bases, and 12 bases separated the two germline ends. CDR3 length equals 13 residues. CDR1 MDHEN and CDR2 SYDVKM come from the germline V gene. CDR3 protein: CASRPGSGNEQFF. CDR3 bases: TGTGCCAGCAGACCCGGGAGTGGCAATGAGCAGTTCTTC.

This clone appeared a single time. V and J are TRBV7-2 and TRBJ2-1; possibly TRBD1 for D (6 bases). Trimming left V 2 bases short and J 0 bases short, with 11 bases between. The CDR3 consists of 16 residues. Germline CDR1 reads SGHTA; CDR2 reads FQGNSA. Here the CDR3 DNA reads TGTGCCAGCAGCTTATCGCCCAGGGGCTCCTACAATGAGCAGTTCTTC. This gives the protein CASSLSPRGSYNEQFF.

The V and J genes are TRBV19 and TRBJ2-7; weak D call: TRBD2 (5 bases). The germline gives CDR1 LNHDA, CDR2 SQIVND (reference sequence). This CDR3 spans 15 amino acids. V gave up 1 base and J gave up 3 bases, with 13 bases separating them. The CDR3 here is CASSIAVIGIYEQYF. The DNA of the CDR3 is TGTGCCAGTAGTATAGCGGTCATCGGGATCTACGAGCAGTACTTC. The full variable domain, with the rest looked up from reference TRBV19 and TRBJ2-7, is DGGITQSPKYLFRKEGQNVTLSCEQNLNHDAMYWYRQDPGQGLRLIYYSQIVNDFQKGDIAEGYSVSREKKESFPLTVTSAQKNPTAFYLCASSIAVIGIYEQYFGPGTRLTVT.

The gene calls are TRBV7-9 and TRBJ2-1; D gene uncertain. Trimming removed 5 bases at V and 5 bases at J, with 16 bases between. Germline values: CDR1 SEHNR, CDR2 FQNEAQ (reference sequence). The CDR3 is made up of 15 amino acids. CDR3 sequence (DNA): TGTGCCAGCAGCAGCGCGCGGTTTACTGACAATGAGCAGTTCTTC. Translation gives CASSSARFTDNEQFF.

The chain carries TRBV28 and TRBJ1-3, with 7 bases lining up with TRBD1. CDR1 is MDHEN and CDR2 is SYDVKM in the germline V gene. Germline trimming cut 4 bases from V and 2 bases from J; bases unmatched to any gene: 5. The CDR3 sequence is 15 residues long. The CDR3, as DNA: TGTGCCAGCAGTTCCCACAGGGGCCCTGGAAACACCATATATTTT. Translating it yields CASSSHRGPGNTIYF.

V usage is TRBV9 and J usage is TRBJ2-5; D is perhaps TRBD1 (6 bases). CDR1 is SGDLS and CDR2 is YYNGEE in the germline V gene. Trimming cost V 2 bases and J 3 bases, with 23 bases left between them. The CDR3 is 18 amino acids. The CDR3 sequence is CASSVYPFTGTIEETQYF. The CDR3 region has the DNA TGTGCCAGCAGCGTCTACCCCTTCACCGGGACAATTGAAGAGACCCAGTACTTC.

The chain couples TRBV4-1 to TRBJ2-7; 9 bases match TRBD2. Germline CDR1 MGHRA, CDR2 YSYEKL. V was pared by 0 bases and J by 2 bases, with 5 bases of the junction left unmatched. The CDR3 totals 16 residues. Here the CDR3 DNA reads TGCGCCAGCAGCCAAGACCACCGCGGGAGGGCCTACGAGCAGTACTTC. Translation: CASSQDHRGRAYEQYF.